These 15 T cell receptor beta chains originate from one sample sequenced in a study of identical twins (dated by TCRdb to the mid-2010s). Receptors were amplified or captured by 5' RACE. This sample was sequenced with an Illumina HiSeq 2000. TCRdb ran its own pipeline on the public reads, namely fastp trimming at Q25 and MiXCR clone calling, and kept in-frame beta chains. Rows are combined by CDR3 protein, so each entry shows the most common genes and DNA. The table for this sample lists 500,000 or so distinct CDR3 sequences; roughly an eighth of them were counted only once. The ten largest account for 0.95% to 1% of the sample. The same sample was also studied in work on yellow fever vaccine responses in identical twins.

Sequenced input: CD4+ T cells sorted from blood. These receptors were taken from a woman aged 18 to 35 in good health.

The CDR3 bases are TGTGCCAGCAGACCTCCTCTCGGACAGTCCGGAAACACCATATATTTT. It encodes CASRPPLGQSGNTIYF. The chain uses TRBV28 and TRBJ1-3, with D perhaps matching TRBD1 (6 bases). V lost 6 bases and J lost 4, with 19 bases in between. The CDR3 contains 16 residues. In germline, CDR1 is MDHEN, CDR2 SYDVKM.

This rearrangement joins TRBV3-1 to TRBJ2-5, with 8 bases identical to TRBD2. There are 18 residues in the CDR3. V dropped 5 bases and J dropped 4; count of bases not matched to a gene: 18. Germline values: CDR1 LGHDT, CDR2 YNNKEL (reference sequence). The CDR3 loop is CASSATGTSVRMGETQYF. The CDR3 nucleotides read TGTGCCAGCAGCGCAACCGGGACTAGTGTCCGAATGGGAGAGACCCAGTACTTC.

The genes are TRBV27 and TRBJ2-7, with 12 bases that match TRBD2. The CDR3 loop spans 16 amino acids. Germline lookup yields CDR1 MNHEY and CDR2 SMNVEV (reference sequence). The J segment lost 2 bases and the V segment lost 8 bases, leaving 10 bases of the junction unmatched. The CDR3: CASRRGTSGSTYEQYF. DNA for the CDR3: TGTGCCAGCCGCCGGGGGACTAGCGGGTCCACCTACGAGCAGTACTTC.

The chain uses TRBV20-1 and TRBJ2-7; D remains unclear. V was pared by 0 bases and J by 9 bases, with 21 bases between. The CDR3 extends over 15 amino acids. Germline values: CDR1 DFQATT, CDR2 SNEGSKA (reference sequence). CDR3 region: CSAREQQSPFTGQYF. DNA of the CDR3: TGCAGTGCTAGAGAGCAGCAATCTCCCTTTACCGGGCAGTACTTC.

The chain is built from TRBV7-8 and TRBJ2-5; 15 bases match TRBD2. This CDR3 spans 17 amino acids. From germline, CDR1 is SGHVS and CDR2 FQNEAQ. V was pared by 0 bases and J by 3 bases, with 2 bases of the junction left unmatched. CDR3 DNA: TGTGCCAGCAGCTTAGCGGGACTAGCGGGGGGTAAAGAGACCCAGTACTTC. It codes for CASSLAGLAGGKETQYF.

The V gene is TRBV4-1, the J gene TRBJ2-2, with TRBD1 identical over 8 bases. J lost 7 bases, V lost 0 bases, and 4 bases had no gene match. This CDR3 is 15 amino acids long. Per germline, CDR1 MGHRA and CDR2 YSYEKL. CDR3 nucleotides: TGCGCCAGCAGCCAAGAACAGGGGGTGGTCGGGGAGCTGTTTTTT. Translation gives CASSQEQGVVGELFF.

In this sample, this clonotype turned up a few times. The V and J genes are TRBV4-3 and TRBJ2-2, with D possibly being TRBD2 (5 bases). V lost 6 bases and J lost 6, with 11 bases in between. The CDR3 contains 13 residues. Per germline, CDR1 LGHNA and CDR2 YSLEER. The CDR3 bases are TGCGCCAGCAGTCAGATACTAGCCGGGGAGCTGTTTTTT. This encodes CASSQILAGELFF.

The chain joins TRBV5-1 to TRBJ2-6; the D gene is possibly TRBD1 (6 bases). From germline, CDR1 is SGHRS and CDR2 YFSETQ. V gave up 1 base and J gave up 0 bases, with 23 bases separating them. The CDR3 spans 21 residues. The CDR3 is CASSLIFSGTPSTSGANVLTF. CDR3 in DNA: TGCGCCAGCAGCTTGATTTTTAGTGGGACACCGTCTACCTCTGGGGCCAACGTCCTGACTTTC.

This clonotype was picked up many times. The rearrangement joins TRBV29-1 to TRBJ2-3; the match to TRBD2 covers 12 bases. The germline gives CDR1 SQVTM, CDR2 ANQGSEA. V lost 4 bases and J lost 3; bases outside the gene matches: 5. The CDR3 length is 15 residues. Here the CDR3 reads CSVVRTSGATDTQYF. The CDR3 nucleotides read TGCAGCGTTGTCCGGACTAGCGGGGCGACAGATACGCAGTATTTT.

This clonotype was seen a handful of times. The genes are TRBV5-4 and TRBJ2-5; no definite D call. This CDR3 is 13 amino acids long. Germline V gene lookup returns CDR1 SGHNT and CDR2 YYREEE (reference sequence). The V gene lost 2 bases and the J gene lost 3 bases, with 8 bases spanning the gap. This CDR3 reads CASSLGSKETQYF. The CDR3 region has the DNA TGTGCCAGCAGCTTAGGATCCAAAGAGACCCAGTACTTC.

This clonotype was counted a few times. The chain uses TRBV6-1 and TRBJ2-2, with TRBD2 matching 14 bases. CDR1 and CDR2 (germline): MNHNS, SASEGT. This CDR3 region has 16 residues. The V segment lost 6 bases and the J segment 6 bases; nucleotides outside the gene matches: 6. The DNA of the CDR3 is TGTGCCAGCAGGGGACTAGCGGGAGTTGTCGCCGGGGAGCTGTTTTTT. Encoded protein: CASRGLAGVVAGELFF.

This clonotype has more than one count but fewer than ten. This chain links TRBV12-3 or TRBV12-4 with TRBJ1-3, with 8 bases fitting TRBD1. V shed 5 bases, J shed 3 bases, and the junction held 3 bases outside the gene matches. The CDR3 extends over 14 amino acids. CDR3 in DNA: TGTGCCAGCAGTGGGACAGGCCTTGGAAACACCATATATTTT. Its translation is CASSGTGLGNTIYF.

The rearrangement uses TRBV29-1 and TRBJ2-1, with a tentative D call TRBD1 (5 bases). V dropped 7 bases and J dropped 1 base, with 20 bases sitting between them. Germline V gives CDR1 SQVTM, CDR2 ANQGSEA. This CDR3 comprises 16 residues. The CDR3 nucleotides read TGCAGCGGTGTTAAAGGCGCAGGGTTATCCTACAATGAGCAGTTCTTC. It is translated as CSGVKGAGLSYNEQFF.

This clonotype occurred a few times. This sequence joins TRBV7-3 and TRBJ1-5, with D hard to call. This CDR3 comprises 13 residues. The germline gives CDR1 SGHTA, CDR2 FQGTGA. V was trimmed by 2 bases and J by 6 bases, leaving 8 bases between them. DNA of the CDR3: TGTGCCAGCAGCTTATGGCTTGGTCAGCCCCAGCATTTT. This sequence encodes CASSLWLGQPQHF. The entire variable domain, with the rest obtained from reference TRBV7-3 and TRBJ1-5, is as follows: GAGVSQTPSNKVTEKGKYVELRCDPISGHTALYWYRQSLGQGPEFLIYFQGTGAADDSGLPNDRFFAVRPEGSVSTLKIQRTERGDSAVYLCASSLWLGQPQHFGDGTRLSIL.

This clonotype was counted only a few times. This chain uses TRBV7-9 with TRBJ1-1; no clear D gene. Germline V CDR1 and CDR2: SEHNR, FQNEAQ (reference sequence). CDR3 length: 12 residues. The V end was cut by 1 base, the J end by 11 bases, with 11 bases between. The CDR3 region is CASSLDPFGAFF. The CDR3 DNA reads as TGTGCCAGCAGCTTAGACCCCTTCGGGGCTTTCTTT.